The T cell receptor beta chain under discussion was sequenced for a study of blood T cells in healthy people across ages (dated by TCRdb to 2013 to 2016). A note on the overall study: In model experiments, roughly one uniquely barcoded TCR beta cDNA molecule per two T cells was captured by template switching. To avoid experimental bias, donors of different ages were distributed randomly across sequencing lanes. Two additional independent replicas of 1 million unique cDNA reads from the same blood draw were analyzed for two donors (one aged 18 to 30 and one aged 80 or older). Using deep sequencing normalized with unique cDNA molecular identifiers, the study measured how TCR beta repertoire diversity changes with age. The donors were split into four age groups: young (average around 15 years), middle-aged (more than 35), aged (62) and long-lived (approximately 89).

At least ten counts were recorded for this clonotype. Its antigen has not been determined. No base quality values were provided; no much bigger clone lies one nucleotide off. Looking up the germline V gene (reference sequence) yields CDR1 GTSNPN and CDR2 SVGIG. Trimming costs V 4 bases and J 3 bases, and their ends lie 13 bases apart. Measured from the cysteine to the phenylalanine, the CDR3 is 14 residues long. This entry keeps only the CDR3 DNA: 42 bases, framed from base 1. The library was made by 5' RACE. TCRdb names Illumina HiSeq 2500 as the instrument used. A second PCR of roughly 7 to 12 cycles was performed with a sample-barcoded 5' primer and a J-beta primer mix. Each TCR beta cDNA molecule received a unique molecular identifier from a template-switch 5' adaptor carrying 12 random nucleotides. Each sample yielded at least 3 million CDR3-containing paired-end reads. The Mint cDNA synthesis kit, primed by a TRBC-specific oligonucleotide, was used to synthesize first-strand cDNA from all RNA. Following uracil-DNA glycosylase treatment, all cDNA underwent a first 18-cycle PCR with the universal primers M1SS and BC2_uni_R. Per the authors' processing: For normalization, 1 million high-quality reads were randomly selected from each sample, with every read carrying a distinct molecular identifier. Instead of being binned into consensus sequences, reads with shared molecular identifiers were discarded. MiTCR, run with a Q25 quality threshold and the strictest error-elimination algorithm, handled CDR3 identification, clonotype clustering and error correction. A nonparametric unseen species model with Euler transformation was used to estimate lower-bound total TCR beta diversity. TCRdb trimmed the raw reads at Q25, called clones with MiXCR and kept productive beta chains. Rows are unified per CDR3 protein, each entry keeping the most common DNA and genes. TCRdb, not the authors, supplied the V and J calls. The table for this sample lists about 1.6 million distinct CDR3 sequences; about 32% of them were counted only once. Approximately 11% of the sample goes to the ten largest clones.

The paper as a whole reports these results and caveats: Since profiling was done on bulk unsorted PBMCs, naive and antigen-experienced compartments could not be conclusively compared. Estimates of total diversity from one million sequenced T cells were regarded as lower bounds and underestimates. The long-lived group showed more naive CD4+ T cells, fewer expanded clones and increased TCR diversity than the aged group, suggesting age selection. The percentage of naive T cells measured by flow cytometry correlated strongly with observed TCR beta diversity. Because the CMV infection status of the donors was unknown, age-related changes in expanded clonotypes may potentially have been confounded. As age increased, observed TCR beta diversity per million T cells dropped in a roughly linear way, and a significant reduction was already evident by age 40.

Systemically healthy Caucasian individuals from Russia, approximately 39 in total and aged about 6 to 90 years, were included as donors. Each donor gave about 9.8 milliliters of peripheral blood, drawn into EDTA-treated Vacutainer tubes. Ficoll-Paque density-gradient centrifugation was used to isolate PBMCs, with at least 7 million per sample. Total RNA was extracted from PBMCs with Trizol reagent, with at least 5 micrograms obtained per sample. The percentages of naive CD45RAhigh/CD27high T cells were determined by flow cytometry on a PBMC aliquot from every donor. The sequencing sample was made of blood. This TCR was sampled from a woman in her 30s in good health. The rearrangement joined TRBV30 to TRBJ2-1; D gene: possibly TRBD2, on 6 matching bases. The DNA reads as follows: TGTGCCTGGAAGGTCGGCGGGGACTACAATGAGCAGTTCTTC. Protein translation: CAWKVGGDYNEQFF.